This T cell receptor (beta chain) was profiled in a study of blood T cell repertoires in COVID-19. Across the whole study: Researchers got acute and convalescent COVID-19 samples from the United States, Italy and Spain. T cells, B-cell-depleted T cells, or PBMCs supplied cDNA or gDNA.

The germline CDR1 and CDR2 sequences are SGDLS and YYNGEE. This CDR3 is 18 amino acids long. Trimming took 3 bases from V and 8 from J; bases not matched to a gene: 23. Libraries were prepared by immunoSEQ multiplex PCR; TCRdb keeps only in-frame clonotypes and omits some of them. Among approximately 43,000 clones, 81% were seen once, and the ten largest hold 39%. The chain recombines TRBV9 with TRBJ2-7; 7 bases line up with TRBD2. This clonotype originated in a middle-aged man with active or convalescent COVID-19. The specimen was peripheral blood. CDR3 nucleotide sequence: TGTGCCAGCAGCGCCGATCCCCGGTGGGTTGCGGGAGAGATCAAGCAGTACTTC. Its translation: CASSADPRWVAGEIKQYF. The variable domain in full, with the rest retrieved from reference TRBV9 and TRBJ2-7, is DSGVTQTPKHLITATGQRVTLRCSPRSGDLSVYWYQQSLDQGLQFLIQYYNGEERAKGNILERFSAQQFPDLHSELNLSSLELGDSALYFCASSADPRWVAGEIKQYFGPGTRLTVT.